These 18 T cell receptor beta chains originate from one sample sequenced in a study of blood T cell repertoires in COVID-19. Clones were sequenced by immunoSEQ multiplex PCR, and TCRdb holds only the in-frame ones, with some missing. The table shows about 140,000 clones, with around 78% occurring only once. Source material: peripheral blood. The receptors shown here come from an elderly woman with active or convalescent COVID-19.

The chain links TRBV2 to TRBJ1-5; D is undetermined. Looked up from germline, CDR1 is SNHLY and CDR2 is FYNNEI. The CDR3 runs 15 residues. V lost 4 bases to trimming and J lost 0 bases, with 10 bases between them. The CDR3 here is CASSGGRGSNQPQHF. The CDR3 DNA is TGTGCCAGCAGTGGCGGGCGGGGTAGCAATCAGCCCCAGCATTTT.

The chain uses TRBV15 and TRBJ2-1, with 9 bases aligning to TRBD1. The CDR3 is 13 residues long. CDR1 is LNHNV and CDR2 is YYDKDF in the germline V gene (reference sequence). With V trimmed by 8 bases and J by 7 bases, 6 bases remained unmatched. In DNA, the CDR3 is TGTGCCACCGCGAGGACAGGGGAGAATGAGCAGTTCTTC. This translates into CATARTGENEQFF.

The rearrangement joins TRBV5-1 to TRBJ2-1, with 9 bases lining up with TRBD2. The junction had 11 bases not matched to a gene; V was cut back by 4 bases and J by 6 bases. Looked up from germline, CDR1 is SGHRS and CDR2 is YFSETQ. The CDR3 loop spans 16 amino acids. The CDR3 sequence is CASSPNPAGGANEQFF. The CDR3 DNA sequence: TGCGCCAGCAGCCCAAACCCCGCGGGGGGGGCCAATGAGCAGTTCTTC.

This chain uses TRBV6-2 or TRBV6-3 with TRBJ1-1; 7 bases are a match to TRBD1. V shed 2 bases, J shed 3 bases, and the junction held 15 bases outside the gene matches. This CDR3 region has 18 residues. Per germline, CDR1 MNHEY and CDR2 SVGEGT. DNA for the CDR3: TGTGCCAGCAGTTACGACCTTACGACAGGGAACTCGGACACTGAAGCTTTCTTT. Translation: CASSYDLTTGNSDTEAFF.

This clone was observed once. V and J are TRBV7-8 and TRBJ1-2, with D perhaps matching TRBD1 (5 bases). The V gene lost 5 bases and the J gene lost 5 bases, with 12 bases spanning the gap. The germline CDR1 and CDR2 sequences are SGHVS and FQNEAQ. This CDR3 is built from 13 residues. CDR3 DNA: TGTGCCAGCAGCCCTACAGGACCATATGGCTACACCTTC. It is translated as CASSPTGPYGYTF.

This sequence joins TRBV7-6 and TRBJ1-1; TRBD1 matches at 7 bases. Germline CDR1 SGHVS, CDR2 FNYEAQ. Trimming cost V 4 bases and J 4 bases; bases outside gene matches: 6. CDR3 length equals 14 residues. CDR3 nucleotides: TGTGCCAGCAGCTCCACAGGGGTCTTCACTGAAGCTTTCTTT. Residues: CASSSTGVFTEAFF.

This sequence joins TRBV20-1 and TRBJ2-5; D is uncertain. CDR1 and CDR2 from the germline V gene are DFQATT and SNEGSKA (reference sequence). CDR3 length: 11 residues. The V end lost 3 bases, the J end lost 5 bases, and 7 bases lay between the germline ends. CDR3 sequence (DNA): TGCAGTGCTAGGAGAGGTGAGACCCAGTACTTC. Amino acids: CSARRGETQYF.

The chain recombines TRBV6-1 with TRBJ1-3, with D unresolved. V was clipped by 3 bases and J by 6 bases, with 9 bases between them. Germline V gene lookup returns CDR1 MNHNS and CDR2 SASEGT. This CDR3 has 13 amino acids. The CDR3 region has the DNA TGTGCCAGCAGTGATGGTCAGTTAAACACCATATATTTT. Translated: CASSDGQLNTIYF.

The chain employs TRBV3-1 (or the pseudogene TRBV3-2) and TRBJ2-1; TRBD2 matches 8 bases. Trimming cost V 4 bases and J 2 bases; bases outside gene matches: 1. CDR1 LGHDT and CDR2 YNNKEL come from the germline V gene (reference sequence). There are 14 residues in the CDR3. As DNA, the CDR3 is TGTGCCAGCAGCCTCGGGGGGGCCTACAATGAGCAGTTCTTC. Protein: CASSLGGAYNEQFF.

The genes are TRBV6-5 and TRBJ2-7; TRBD1 aligns across 8 bases. Trimming removed 6 bases from V and 4 bases from J; junction bases left unmatched: 5. Looked up from germline, CDR1 is MNHEY and CDR2 is SVGAGI. The CDR3 has 13 residues. The CDR3 DNA follows: TGTGCCAGCAGAAGGACAGGGAAATACGAGCAGTACTTC. This translates into CASRRTGKYEQYF.

The chain links TRBV7-2 to TRBJ2-1; 10 bases are shared with TRBD2. J was trimmed by 2 bases and V by 2 bases; bases with no gene match: 3. The germline gives CDR1 SGHTA, CDR2 FQGNSA. This CDR3 spans 16 amino acids. The CDR3 reads CASSLTSGVTYNEQFF. CDR3 in DNA: TGTGCCAGCAGCTTAACTAGCGGGGTAACCTACAATGAGCAGTTCTTC.

This chain links TRBV2 with TRBJ1-2; D not resolved. V gave up 8 bases and J gave up 6 bases, with 22 bases separating them. The length of the CDR3 is 15 residues. CDR1 is SNHLY and CDR2 is FYNNEI in the germline V gene. Written as DNA, the CDR3 is TGTGCCAGCGGACTCCGGGTCGGTGCGGGTCATGGCTACACCTTC. This sequence encodes CASGLRVGAGHGYTF.

The J gene is TRBJ1-2, the V gene TRBV9; 9 bases line up with TRBD1. V trimming: 3 bases; J trimming: 8 bases; junction bases outside the gene matches: 11. The germline gives CDR1 SGDLS, CDR2 YYNGEE. The CDR3 length is 15 residues. The CDR3, as DNA: TGTGCCAGCAGCGAGATGTACAGGGGGCTCGGCGGCTACACCTTC. As protein: CASSEMYRGLGGYTF.

The chain is built from TRBV19 and TRBJ1-5; TRBD1 aligns across 10 bases. The V gene's germline CDR1 is LNHDA and CDR2 SQIVND (reference sequence). V dropped 2 bases and J dropped 2; count of bases not matched to a gene: 3. This CDR3 comprises 16 residues. The CDR3 DNA sequence: TGTGCCAGTAGTATAACGGGACAGGGGCGCAATCAGCCCCAGCATTTT. Its protein product is CASSITGQGRNQPQHF.

The genes are TRBV30 and TRBJ1-6; weak D call: TRBD1 (5 bases). Germline V gives CDR1 GTSNPN, CDR2 SVGIG (reference sequence). Trimming took off 1 base at V and 9 bases at J, with 16 bases between the two ends. The CDR3 has 15 residues. The CDR3 protein is CAWSATAGSRSPLHF. As DNA, the CDR3 is TGTGCCTGGAGTGCCACCGCAGGGTCCCGTTCACCCCTCCACTTT.

The rearrangement joins TRBV3-1 (or the pseudogene TRBV3-2) to TRBJ2-1; TRBD1 is a possible D gene (6 bases). The V end was cut by 5 bases, the J end by 3 bases, with 14 bases between. Germline values: CDR1 LGHDT, CDR2 YNNKEL (reference sequence). The CDR3 length is 15 residues. CDR3 amino acids: CASSSPGVGYNEQFF. The DNA for the CDR3 is TGTGCCAGCAGCTCCCCAGGGGTAGGCTACAATGAGCAGTTCTTC.

The rearrangement joins TRBV25-1 to TRBJ2-7, with D unclear. Trimming shortened V by 4 bases and J by 3 bases, and 4 bases separated the two germline ends. The CDR3 contains 11 residues. Germline CDR1 is MGHDK and CDR2 is SYGVNS. The CDR3, as DNA: TGTGCCAGCAGTGCTGTCTACGAGCAGTACTTC. Amino acid sequence: CASSAVYEQYF.

The rearrangement uses TRBV7-9 and TRBJ1-1; D remains ambiguous. Trimming shortened V by 5 bases and J by 0 bases, and 16 bases separated the two germline ends. CDR3 length: 16 residues. The germline V gene has CDR1 SEHNR and CDR2 FQNEAQ (reference sequence). The CDR3 DNA follows: TGTGCCAGCAGCGCCGGCCCGGGATATTTGAACACTGAAGCTTTCTTT. Amino acids: CASSAGPGYLNTEAFF.